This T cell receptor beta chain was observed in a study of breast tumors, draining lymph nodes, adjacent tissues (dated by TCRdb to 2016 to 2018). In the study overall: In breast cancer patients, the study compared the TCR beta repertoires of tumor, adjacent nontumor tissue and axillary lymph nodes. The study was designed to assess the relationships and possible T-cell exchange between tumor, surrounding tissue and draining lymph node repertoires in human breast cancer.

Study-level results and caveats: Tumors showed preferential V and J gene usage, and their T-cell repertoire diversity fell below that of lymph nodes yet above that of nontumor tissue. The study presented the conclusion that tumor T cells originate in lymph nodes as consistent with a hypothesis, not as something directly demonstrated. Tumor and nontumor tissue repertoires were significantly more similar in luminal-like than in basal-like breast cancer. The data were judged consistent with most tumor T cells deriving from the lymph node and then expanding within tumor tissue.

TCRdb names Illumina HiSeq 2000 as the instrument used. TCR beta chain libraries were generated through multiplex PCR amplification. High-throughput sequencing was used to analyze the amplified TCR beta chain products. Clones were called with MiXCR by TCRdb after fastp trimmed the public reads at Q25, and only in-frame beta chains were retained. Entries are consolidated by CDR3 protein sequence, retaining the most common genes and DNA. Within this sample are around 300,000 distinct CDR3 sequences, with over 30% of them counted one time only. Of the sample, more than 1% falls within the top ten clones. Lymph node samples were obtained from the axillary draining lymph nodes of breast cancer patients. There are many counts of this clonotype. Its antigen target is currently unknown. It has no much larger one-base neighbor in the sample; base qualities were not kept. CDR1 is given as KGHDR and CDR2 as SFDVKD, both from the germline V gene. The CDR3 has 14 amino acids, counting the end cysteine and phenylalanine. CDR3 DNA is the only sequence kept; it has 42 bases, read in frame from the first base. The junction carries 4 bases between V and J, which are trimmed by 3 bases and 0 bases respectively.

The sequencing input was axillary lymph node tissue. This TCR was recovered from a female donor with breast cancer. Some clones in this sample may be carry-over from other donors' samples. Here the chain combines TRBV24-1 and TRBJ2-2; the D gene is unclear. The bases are TGTGCCACCAGTGATCTAGCGAACACCGGGGAGCTGTTTTTT. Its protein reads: CATSDLANTGELFF.